The 3 T cell receptor beta chains reported below all come from one sample, sequenced in a study of blood T cell repertoires in COVID-19. The protocol was immunoSEQ multiplex PCR, while the TCRdb copy is restricted to in-frame clones and leaves out a portion. In the table there are roughly 500,000 clones, nearly 90% of which are singletons. The specimen was peripheral blood. Receptor source: a young man with COVID-19, enrolled during active disease.

The gene calls are TRBV7-8 and TRBJ2-3, with D unresolved. CDR1 and CDR2 (germline): SGHVS, FQNEAQ. Trimming took 0 bases from V and 0 from J, leaving 13 bases between them. The CDR3 spans 17 residues. Here the CDR3 reads CASSLARPAMSTDTQYF. The CDR3 region has the DNA TGTGCCAGCAGCTTAGCGAGGCCAGCGATGAGCACAGATACGCAGTATTTT. The whole variable domain, filled in from reference TRBV7-8 and TRBJ2-3, reads GAGVSQSPRYKVAKRGQDVALRCDPISGHVSLFWYQQALGQGPEFLTYFQNEAQLDKSGLPSDRFFAERPEGSVSTLKIQRTQQEDSAVYLCASSLARPAMSTDTQYFGPGTRLTVL.

The chain links TRBV5-3 to TRBJ1-1, with TRBD1 matching over 9 bases. TRBV5-3 is recorded as an ORF, its role being uncertain. The CDR3 is made up of 15 amino acids. V shed 0 bases, J shed 5 bases, and the junction held 5 bases outside the gene matches. CDR3 coding DNA: TGTGCCAGAAGCTTGGGAAGGGACAGGGAGACTGAAGCTTTCTTT. Translating it yields CARSLGRDRETEAFF.

This chain links TRBV25-1 with TRBJ1-2; 8 bases map to TRBD1. The CDR3 consists of 15 residues. V was pared by 1 base and J by 3 bases, with 4 bases of the junction left unmatched. Germline V gene sequence: CDR1 MGHDK, CDR2 SYGVNS. This CDR3 reads CASSESMDRDYGYTF. The DNA for the CDR3 is TGTGCCAGCAGTGAATCGATGGACAGGGACTATGGCTACACCTTC.